Below are 7 T cell receptor beta chains sequenced from a single sample in a study of untreated major depressive disorder (dated by TCRdb to between 2017 and 2018). The method behind the library was the immunoSEQ multiplex PCR assay. TCRdb stores this immuneACCESS table with in-frame sequences only. Part of the clones is absent; in the studies checked, under half of the shortfall reflects unresolved V genes, and no reason is known for the rest. A total of 20,000 to 25,000 clones appear in this sample, just under 90% of them only once. The top ten hold approximately 0.47% of the sample. The sequenced sample consisted of CD4+ T cells from PBMCs. These receptors originate from a middle-aged woman in good health.

The chain combines TRBV19 with TRBJ2-7, with 7 nucleotides matching TRBD1. CDR1 is LNHDA, CDR2 SQIVND, per germline (reference sequence). The CDR3 runs to 13 residues. The V gene end was trimmed by 5 bases and the J gene end by 2 bases; junction bases not matched to a gene: 3. This chain's CDR3 is CASSLGTAYEQYF. DNA of the CDR3: TGTGCCAGTAGTCTAGGGACAGCCTACGAGCAGTACTTC.

The chain joins TRBV5-1 to TRBJ1-2; no reliable D call. CDR1 and CDR2 (germline): SGHRS, YFSETQ. This CDR3 region has 12 residues. V lost 4 bases and J lost 7, with 11 bases in between. Here the CDR3 reads CASSPVPGGYTF. CDR3 nucleotide sequence: TGCGCCAGCAGCCCCGTGCCCGGTGGCTACACCTTC.

CDR3 loop: CASSDSGTGDEQFF. CDR3 in DNA: TGTGCCAGCAGTGACTCCGGGACGGGCGATGAGCAGTTCTTC. This chain connects TRBV6-4 to TRBJ2-1; D possibly matches TRBD1 or TRBD2 (5 bases each). V was pared by 0 bases and J by 8 bases, with 11 bases between. This CDR3 has 14 amino acids. Germline CDR1 reads MRHNA; CDR2 reads SNTAGT.

This CDR3 is CASSLDRGNEKLFF. The CDR3 region has the DNA TGCGCCAGCAGCTTGGATAGGGGGAATGAAAAACTGTTTTTT. The chain employs TRBV5-1 and TRBJ1-4, with D perhaps TRBD1 (6 bases). The CDR3 covers 14 residues. Germline V lookup: CDR1 SGHRS, CDR2 YFSETQ. V lost 0 bases and J lost 5, with 8 bases in between.

The chain employs TRBV7-2 and TRBJ2-1, with D unresolved. The CDR3 has 12 residues. Germline V gene lookup returns CDR1 SGHTA and CDR2 FQGNSA. V lost 3 bases and J lost 7, with 7 bases in between. The CDR3: CASSFYRNEQFF. The DNA for the CDR3 is TGTGCCAGCAGCTTTTATAGAAATGAGCAGTTCTTC. Variable domain in full (rest from reference TRBV7-2 and TRBJ2-1): GAGVSQSPSNKVTEKGKDVELRCDPISGHTALYWYRQSLGQGLEFLIYFQGNSAPDKSGLPSDRFSAERTGGSVSTLTIQRTQQEDSAVYLCASSFYRNEQFFGPGTRLTVL.

CDR3 amino acids: CASTSTGDAGNTIYF. For the CDR3, the DNA is TGTGCCAGCACCTCTACAGGGGACGCTGGAAACACCATATATTTT. This chain links TRBV5-6 with TRBJ1-3; 7 bases are shared with TRBD1. The V gene's germline CDR1 is SGHDT and CDR2 YYEEEE. The CDR3 extends over 15 amino acids. V shed 6 bases, J shed 2 bases, and the junction held 8 bases outside the gene matches.

The rearrangement uses TRBV30 and TRBJ1-1, with D hard to call. Germline V gene lookup returns CDR1 GTSNPN and CDR2 SVGIG (reference sequence). This CDR3 spans 13 amino acids. The ends were cut back, 1 base at V and 2 bases at J, with 8 bases in the middle. As DNA, the CDR3 is TGTGCCTGGAGTGGCGCAGTAAACACTGAAGCTTTCTTT. Protein: CAWSGAVNTEAFF.